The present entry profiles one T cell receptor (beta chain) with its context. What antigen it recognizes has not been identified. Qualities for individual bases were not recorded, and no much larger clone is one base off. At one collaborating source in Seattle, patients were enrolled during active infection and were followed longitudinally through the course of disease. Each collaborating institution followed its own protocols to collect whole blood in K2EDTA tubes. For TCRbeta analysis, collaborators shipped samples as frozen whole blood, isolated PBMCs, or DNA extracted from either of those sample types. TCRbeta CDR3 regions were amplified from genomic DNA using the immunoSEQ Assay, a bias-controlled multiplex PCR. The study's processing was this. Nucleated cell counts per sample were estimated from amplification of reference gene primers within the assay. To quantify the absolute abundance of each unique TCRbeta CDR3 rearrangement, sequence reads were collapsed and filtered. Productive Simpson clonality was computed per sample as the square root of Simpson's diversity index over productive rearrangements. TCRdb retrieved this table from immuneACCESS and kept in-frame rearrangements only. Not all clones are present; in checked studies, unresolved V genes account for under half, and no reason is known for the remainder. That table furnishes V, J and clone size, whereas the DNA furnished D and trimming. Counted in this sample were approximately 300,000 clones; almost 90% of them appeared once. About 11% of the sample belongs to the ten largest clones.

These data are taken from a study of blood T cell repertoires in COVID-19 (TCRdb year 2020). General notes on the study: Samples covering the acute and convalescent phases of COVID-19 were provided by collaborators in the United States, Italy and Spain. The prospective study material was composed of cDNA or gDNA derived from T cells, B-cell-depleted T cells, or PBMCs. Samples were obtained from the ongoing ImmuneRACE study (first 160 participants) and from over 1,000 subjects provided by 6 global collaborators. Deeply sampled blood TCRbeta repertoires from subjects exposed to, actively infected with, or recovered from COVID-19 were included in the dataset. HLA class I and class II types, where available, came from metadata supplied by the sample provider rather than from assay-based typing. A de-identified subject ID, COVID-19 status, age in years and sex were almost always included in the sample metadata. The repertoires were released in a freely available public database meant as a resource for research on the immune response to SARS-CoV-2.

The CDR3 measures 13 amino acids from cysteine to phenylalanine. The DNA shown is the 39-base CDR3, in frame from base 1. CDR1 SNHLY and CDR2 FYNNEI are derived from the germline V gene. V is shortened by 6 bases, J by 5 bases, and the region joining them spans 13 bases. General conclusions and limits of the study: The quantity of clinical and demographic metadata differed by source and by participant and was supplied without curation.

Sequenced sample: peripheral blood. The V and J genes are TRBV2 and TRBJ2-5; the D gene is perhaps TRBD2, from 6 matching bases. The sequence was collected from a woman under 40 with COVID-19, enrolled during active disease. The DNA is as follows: TGTGCCAGCAGCAGGGAGGCGGGGGAGACCCAGTACTTC. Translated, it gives CASSREAGETQYF.